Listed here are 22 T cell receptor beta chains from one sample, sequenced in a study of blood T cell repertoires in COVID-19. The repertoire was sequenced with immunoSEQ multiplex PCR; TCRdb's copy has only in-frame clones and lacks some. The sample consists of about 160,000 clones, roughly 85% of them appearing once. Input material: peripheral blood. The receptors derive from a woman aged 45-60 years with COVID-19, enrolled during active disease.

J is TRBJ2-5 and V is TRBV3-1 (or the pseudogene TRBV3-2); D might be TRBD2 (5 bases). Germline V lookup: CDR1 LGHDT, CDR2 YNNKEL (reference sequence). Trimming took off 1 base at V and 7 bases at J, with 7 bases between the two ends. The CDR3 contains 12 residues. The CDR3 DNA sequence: TGTGCCAGCAGCCAAGGAGAGGGGACCCAGTACTTC. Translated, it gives CASSQGEGTQYF.

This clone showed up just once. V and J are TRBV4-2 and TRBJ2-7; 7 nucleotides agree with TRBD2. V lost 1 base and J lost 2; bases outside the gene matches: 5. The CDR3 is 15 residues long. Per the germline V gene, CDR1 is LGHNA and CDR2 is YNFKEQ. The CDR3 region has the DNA TGTGCCAGCAGCCAAGGGACTAGTGATCCCTACGAGCAGTACTTC. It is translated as CASSQGTSDPYEQYF.

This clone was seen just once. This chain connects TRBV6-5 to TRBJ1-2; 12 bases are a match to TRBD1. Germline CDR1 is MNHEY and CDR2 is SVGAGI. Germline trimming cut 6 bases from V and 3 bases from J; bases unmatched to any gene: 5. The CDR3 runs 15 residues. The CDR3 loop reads CASRGTGGSDYGYTF. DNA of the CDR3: TGTGCCAGCAGGGGGACAGGGGGCTCAGACTATGGCTACACCTTC.

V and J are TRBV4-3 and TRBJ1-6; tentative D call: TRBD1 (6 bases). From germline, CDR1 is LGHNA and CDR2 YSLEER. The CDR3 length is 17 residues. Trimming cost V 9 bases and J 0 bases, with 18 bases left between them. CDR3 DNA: TGCGCCAGTTCTTCTGGGGGCCTAAGCTCCTATAATTCACCCCTCCACTTT. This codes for CASSSGGLSSYNSPLHF.

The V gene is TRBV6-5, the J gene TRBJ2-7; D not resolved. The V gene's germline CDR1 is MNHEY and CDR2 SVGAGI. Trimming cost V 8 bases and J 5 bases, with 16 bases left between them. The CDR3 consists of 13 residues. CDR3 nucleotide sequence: TGTGCCAGCGCCCCAACCAGCGTGCACGAGCAGTACTTC. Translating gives CASAPTSVHEQYF.

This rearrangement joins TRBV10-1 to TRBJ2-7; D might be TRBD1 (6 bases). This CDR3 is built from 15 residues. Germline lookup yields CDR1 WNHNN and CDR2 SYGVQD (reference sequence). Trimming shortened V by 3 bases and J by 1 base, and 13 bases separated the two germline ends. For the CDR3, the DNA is TGCGCCAGCAGTGAAAATCTCGGGACATCCTACGAGCAGTACTTC. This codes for CASSENLGTSYEQYF.

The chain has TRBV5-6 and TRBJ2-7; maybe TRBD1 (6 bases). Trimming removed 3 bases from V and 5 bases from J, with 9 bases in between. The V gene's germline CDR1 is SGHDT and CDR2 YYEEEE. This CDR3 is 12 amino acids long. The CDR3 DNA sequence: TGTGCCAGCAGCTCCCGGACAGACGAGCAGTACTTC. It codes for CASSSRTDEQYF. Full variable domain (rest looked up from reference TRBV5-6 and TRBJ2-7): DAGVTQSPTHLIKTRGQQVTLRCSPKSGHDTVSWYQQALGQGPQFIFQYYEEEERQRGNFPDRFSGHQFPNYSSELNVNALLLGDSALYLCASSSRTDEQYFGPGTRLTVT.

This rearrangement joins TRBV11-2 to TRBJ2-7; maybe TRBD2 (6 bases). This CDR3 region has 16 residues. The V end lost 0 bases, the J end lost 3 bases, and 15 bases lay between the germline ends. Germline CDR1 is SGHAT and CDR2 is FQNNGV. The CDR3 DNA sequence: TGTGCCAGCAGCTTAGATGTATACGGGGGAATCTACGAGCAGTACTTC. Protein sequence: CASSLDVYGGIYEQYF.

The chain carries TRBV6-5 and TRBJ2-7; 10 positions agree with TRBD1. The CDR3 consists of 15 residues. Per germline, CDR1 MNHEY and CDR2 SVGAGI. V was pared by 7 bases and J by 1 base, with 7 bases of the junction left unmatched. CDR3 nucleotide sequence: TGTGCCAGCATTTCCGGGACAGGGGCTTCCTACGAGCAGTACTTC. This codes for CASISGTGASYEQYF.

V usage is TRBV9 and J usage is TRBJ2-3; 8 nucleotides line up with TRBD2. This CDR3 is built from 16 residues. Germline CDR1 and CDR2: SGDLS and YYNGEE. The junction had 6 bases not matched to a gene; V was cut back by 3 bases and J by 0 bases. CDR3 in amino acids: CASSAWLAGSTDTQYF. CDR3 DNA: TGTGCCAGCAGCGCGTGGCTAGCGGGTAGCACAGATACGCAGTATTTT.

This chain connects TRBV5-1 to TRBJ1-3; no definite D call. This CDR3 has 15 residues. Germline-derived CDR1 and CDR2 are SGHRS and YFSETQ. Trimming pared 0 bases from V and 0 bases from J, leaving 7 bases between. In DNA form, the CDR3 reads TGCGCCAGCAGCTTGGTCCAGTTCTCTGGAAACACCATATATTTT. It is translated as CASSLVQFSGNTIYF.

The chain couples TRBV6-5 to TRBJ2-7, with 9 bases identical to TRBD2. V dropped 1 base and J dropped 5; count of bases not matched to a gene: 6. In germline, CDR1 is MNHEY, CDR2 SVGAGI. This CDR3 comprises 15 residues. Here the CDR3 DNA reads TGTGCCAGCAGTTACTTTTCAGCGGGGGGCCACGAGCAGTACTTC. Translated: CASSYFSAGGHEQYF.

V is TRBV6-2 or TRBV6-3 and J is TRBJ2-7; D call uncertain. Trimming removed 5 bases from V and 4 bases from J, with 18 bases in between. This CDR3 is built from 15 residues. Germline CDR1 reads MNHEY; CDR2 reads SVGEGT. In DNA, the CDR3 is TGTGCCAGCAGTCCAGAGGAGACCGGTGGATACGAGCAGTACTTC. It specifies CASSPEETGGYEQYF.

CDR3 protein: CASSQGGQPSVKAFF. The CDR3 DNA follows: TGTGCCAGCAGCCAAGGAGGACAGCCCAGTGTGAAAGCTTTCTTT. The V call is TRBV4-2, the J call TRBJ1-1; TRBD1 is a possible D gene (6 bases). There are 15 residues in the CDR3. CDR1 is LGHNA, CDR2 YNFKEQ, per germline. V dropped 1 base and J dropped 9 bases, with 18 bases sitting between them.

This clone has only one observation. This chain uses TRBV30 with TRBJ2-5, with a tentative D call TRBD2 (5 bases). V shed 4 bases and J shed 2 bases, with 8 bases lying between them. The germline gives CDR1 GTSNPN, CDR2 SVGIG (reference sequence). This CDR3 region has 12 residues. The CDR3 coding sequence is TGTGCCTGGACCCTAGCACAAGAGACCCAGTACTTC. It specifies CAWTLAQETQYF. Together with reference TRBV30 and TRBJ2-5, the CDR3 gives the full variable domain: SQTIHQWPATLVQPVGSPLSLECTVEGTSNPNLYWYRQAAGRGLQLLFYSVGIGQISSEVPQNLSASRPQDRQFILSSKKLLLSDSGFYLCAWTLAQETQYFGPGTRLLVL.

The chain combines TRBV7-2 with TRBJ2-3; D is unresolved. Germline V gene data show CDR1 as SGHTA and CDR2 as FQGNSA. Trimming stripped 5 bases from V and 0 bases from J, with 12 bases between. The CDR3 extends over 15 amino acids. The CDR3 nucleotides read TGTGCCAGCAGCCTAGTTGGCCAGAGCACAGATACGCAGTATTTT. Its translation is CASSLVGQSTDTQYF. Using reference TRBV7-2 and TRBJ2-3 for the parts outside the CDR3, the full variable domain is GAGVSQSPSNKVTEKGKDVELRCDPISGHTALYWYRQSLGQGLEFLIYFQGNSAPDKSGLPSDRFSAERTGGSVSTLTIQRTQQEDSAVYLCASSLVGQSTDTQYFGPGTRLTVL.

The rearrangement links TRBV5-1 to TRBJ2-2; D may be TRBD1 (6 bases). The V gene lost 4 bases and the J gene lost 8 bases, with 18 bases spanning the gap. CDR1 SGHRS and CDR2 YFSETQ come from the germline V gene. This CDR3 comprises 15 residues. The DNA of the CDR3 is TGCGCCAGCAGCCTGCAAGCAGGGGCTGGGGGGGAGCTGTTTTTT. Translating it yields CASSLQAGAGGELFF.

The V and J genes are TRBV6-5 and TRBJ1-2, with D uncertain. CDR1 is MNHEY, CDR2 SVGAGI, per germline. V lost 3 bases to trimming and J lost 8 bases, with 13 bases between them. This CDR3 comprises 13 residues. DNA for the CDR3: TGTGCCAGCAGTTATGATTCCGTTGGCGGCTACACCTTC. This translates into CASSYDSVGGYTF.

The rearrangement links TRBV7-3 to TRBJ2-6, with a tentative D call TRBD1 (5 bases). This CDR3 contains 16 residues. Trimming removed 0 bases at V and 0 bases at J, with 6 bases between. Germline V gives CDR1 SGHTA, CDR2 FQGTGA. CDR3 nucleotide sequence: TGTGCCAGCAGCTTAACGACAGACTCTGGGGCCAACGTCCTGACTTTC. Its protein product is CASSLTTDSGANVLTF.

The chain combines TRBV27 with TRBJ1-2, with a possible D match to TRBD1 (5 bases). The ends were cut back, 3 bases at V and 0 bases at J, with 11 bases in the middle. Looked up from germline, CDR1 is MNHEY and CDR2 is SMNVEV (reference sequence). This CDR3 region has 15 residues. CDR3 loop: CASSFLGTANYGYTF. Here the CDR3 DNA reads TGTGCCAGCAGTTTTTTGGGGACTGCTAACTATGGCTACACCTTC.

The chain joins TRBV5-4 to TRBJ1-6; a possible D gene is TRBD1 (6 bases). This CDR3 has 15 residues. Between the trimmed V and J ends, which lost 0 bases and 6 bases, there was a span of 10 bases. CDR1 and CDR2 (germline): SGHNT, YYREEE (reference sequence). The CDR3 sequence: CASSLGQEVNSPLHF. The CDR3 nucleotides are TGTGCCAGCAGCTTGGGACAGGAAGTTAATTCACCCCTCCACTTT.

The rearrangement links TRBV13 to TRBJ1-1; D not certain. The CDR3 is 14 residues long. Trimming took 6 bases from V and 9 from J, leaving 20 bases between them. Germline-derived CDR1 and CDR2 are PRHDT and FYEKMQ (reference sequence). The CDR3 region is CASSTPAEGKKAFF. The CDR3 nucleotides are TGTGCCAGCAGTACTCCCGCGGAGGGAAAAAAAGCTTTCTTT.